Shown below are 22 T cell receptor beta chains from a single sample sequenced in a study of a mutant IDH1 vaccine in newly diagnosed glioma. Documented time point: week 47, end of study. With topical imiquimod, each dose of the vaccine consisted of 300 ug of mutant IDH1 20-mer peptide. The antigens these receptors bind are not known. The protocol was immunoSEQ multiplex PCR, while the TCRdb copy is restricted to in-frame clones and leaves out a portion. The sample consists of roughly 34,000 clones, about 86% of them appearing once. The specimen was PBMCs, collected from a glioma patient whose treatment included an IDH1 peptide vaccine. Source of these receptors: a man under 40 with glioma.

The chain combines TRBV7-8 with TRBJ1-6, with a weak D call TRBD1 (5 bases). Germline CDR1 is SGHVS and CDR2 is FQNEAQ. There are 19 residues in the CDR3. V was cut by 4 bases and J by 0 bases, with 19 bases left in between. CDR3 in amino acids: CASSWGGGEALSYNSPLHF. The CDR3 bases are TGTGCCAGCAGCTGGGGGGGAGGGGAGGCCCTCTCCTATAATTCACCCCTCCACTTT.

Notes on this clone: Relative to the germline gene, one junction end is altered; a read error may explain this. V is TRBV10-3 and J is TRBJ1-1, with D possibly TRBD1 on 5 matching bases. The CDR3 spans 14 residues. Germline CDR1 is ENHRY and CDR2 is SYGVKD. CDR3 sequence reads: CAISEGTGNAEAFF. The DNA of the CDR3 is TGTGCCATCAGTGAAGGGACCGGGAACGCTGAAGCTTTCTTT.

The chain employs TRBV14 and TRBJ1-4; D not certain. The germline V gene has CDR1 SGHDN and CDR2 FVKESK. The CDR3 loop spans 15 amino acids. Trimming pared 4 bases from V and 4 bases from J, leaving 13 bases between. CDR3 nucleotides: TGTGCCAGCAGCCTAATCATAACAGTTAATGAAAAACTGTTTTTT. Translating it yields CASSLIITVNEKLFF.

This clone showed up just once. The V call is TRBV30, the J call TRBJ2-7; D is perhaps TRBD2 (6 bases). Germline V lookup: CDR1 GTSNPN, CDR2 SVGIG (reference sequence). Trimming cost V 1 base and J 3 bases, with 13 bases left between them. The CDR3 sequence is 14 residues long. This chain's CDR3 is CAWSARDSLYEQYF. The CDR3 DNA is TGTGCCTGGAGTGCTCGGGACTCCCTCTACGAGCAGTACTTC.

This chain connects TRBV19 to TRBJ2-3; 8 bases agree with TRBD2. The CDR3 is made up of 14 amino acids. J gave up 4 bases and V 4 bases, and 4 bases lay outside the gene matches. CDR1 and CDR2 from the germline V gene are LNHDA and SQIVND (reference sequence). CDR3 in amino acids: CASSNGLAADTQYF. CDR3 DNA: TGTGCCAGTAGTAATGGACTAGCTGCAGATACGCAGTATTTT.

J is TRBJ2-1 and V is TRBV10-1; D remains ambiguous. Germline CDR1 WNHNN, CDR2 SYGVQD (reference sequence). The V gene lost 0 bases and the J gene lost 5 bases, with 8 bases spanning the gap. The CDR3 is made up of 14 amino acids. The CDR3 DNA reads TGCGCCAGCAGTGAGTCCTCAGAAAACAATGAGCAGTTCTTC. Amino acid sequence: CASSESSENNEQFF.

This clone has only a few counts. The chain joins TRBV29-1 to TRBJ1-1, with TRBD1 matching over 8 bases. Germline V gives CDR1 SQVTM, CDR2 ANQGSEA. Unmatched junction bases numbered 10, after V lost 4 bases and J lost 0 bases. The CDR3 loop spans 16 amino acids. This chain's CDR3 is CSVATRKGQVNTEAFF. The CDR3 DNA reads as TGCAGCGTTGCTACACGCAAGGGACAGGTGAACACTGAAGCTTTCTTT. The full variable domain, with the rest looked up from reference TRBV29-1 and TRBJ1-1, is SAVISQKPSRDICQRGTSLTIQCQVDSQVTMMFWYRQQPGQSLTLIATANQGSEATYESGFVIDKFPISRPNLTFSTLTVSNMSPEDSSIYLCSVATRKGQVNTEAFFGQGTRLTVV.

CDR3 nucleotides: TGTGCCAGCAGCTTAGAAGGGTCCGGGGCCAACGTCCTGACTTTC. Translation: CASSLEGSGANVLTF. The chain joins TRBV11-1 to TRBJ2-6; D gene ambiguous. Germline V CDR1 and CDR2: SGHAT, FQDESV (reference sequence). There are 15 residues in the CDR3. V lost 1 base and J lost 4, with 8 bases in between.

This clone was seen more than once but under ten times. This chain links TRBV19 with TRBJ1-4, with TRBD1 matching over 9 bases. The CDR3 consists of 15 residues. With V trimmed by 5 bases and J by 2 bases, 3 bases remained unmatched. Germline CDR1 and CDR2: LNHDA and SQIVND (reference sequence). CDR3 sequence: CASSAGTGTNEKLFF. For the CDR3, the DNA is TGTGCCAGTAGTGCCGGGACAGGGACTAATGAAAAACTGTTTTTT.

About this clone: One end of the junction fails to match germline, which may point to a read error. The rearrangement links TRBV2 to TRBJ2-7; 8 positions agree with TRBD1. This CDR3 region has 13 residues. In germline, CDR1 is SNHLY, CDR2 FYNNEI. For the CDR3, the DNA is TGTGCCAGCAGTACGGGACAGGAGTCGGTACGGGACTTC. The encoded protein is CASSTGQESVRDF.

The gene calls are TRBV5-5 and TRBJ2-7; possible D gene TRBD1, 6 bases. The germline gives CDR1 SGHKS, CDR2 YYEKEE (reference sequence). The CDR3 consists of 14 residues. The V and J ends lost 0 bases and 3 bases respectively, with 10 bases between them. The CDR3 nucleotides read TGTGCCAGCAGCTTGGTAGGCAGGGGCTACGAGCAGTACTTC. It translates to CASSLVGRGYEQYF.

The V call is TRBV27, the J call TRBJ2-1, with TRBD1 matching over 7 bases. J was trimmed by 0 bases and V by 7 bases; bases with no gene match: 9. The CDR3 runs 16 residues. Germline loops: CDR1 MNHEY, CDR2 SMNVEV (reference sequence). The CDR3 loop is CASTPQGQISYNEQFF. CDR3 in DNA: TGTGCCAGCACCCCACAGGGGCAGATCTCCTACAATGAGCAGTTCTTC.

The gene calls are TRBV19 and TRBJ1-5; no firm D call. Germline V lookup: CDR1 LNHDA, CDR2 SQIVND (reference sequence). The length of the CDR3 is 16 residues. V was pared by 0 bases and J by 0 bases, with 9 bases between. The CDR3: CASSIEPGVSNQPQHF. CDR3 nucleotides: TGTGCCAGTAGTATAGAGCCGGGAGTTAGCAATCAGCCCCAGCATTTT. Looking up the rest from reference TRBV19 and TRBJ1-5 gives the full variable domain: DGGITQSPKYLFRKEGQNVTLSCEQNLNHDAMYWYRQDPGQGLRLIYYSQIVNDFQKGDIAEGYSVSREKKESFPLTVTSAQKNPTAFYLCASSIEPGVSNQPQHFGDGTRLSIL.

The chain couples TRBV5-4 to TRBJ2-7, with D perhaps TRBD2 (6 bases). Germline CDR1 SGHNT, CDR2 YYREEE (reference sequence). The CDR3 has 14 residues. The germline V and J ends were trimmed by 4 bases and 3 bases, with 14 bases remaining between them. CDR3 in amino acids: CASSRVEGIYEQYF. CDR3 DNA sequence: TGTGCCAGCAGCCGCGTGGAGGGTATCTACGAGCAGTACTTC. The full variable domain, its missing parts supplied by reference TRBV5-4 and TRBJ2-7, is ETGVTQSPTHLIKTRGQQVTLRCSSQSGHNTVSWYQQALGQGPQFIFQYYREEENGRGNFPPRFSGLQFPNYSSELNVNALELDDSALYLCASSRVEGIYEQYFGPGTRLTVT.

The CDR3 protein is CASSRSVRNGELFF. The CDR3 DNA reads as TGTGCCAGCAGCCGTTCAGTTCGGAACGGGGAGCTGTTTTTT. This rearrangement joins TRBV14 to TRBJ2-2; D is unresolved. The CDR3 loop spans 14 amino acids. V was cut by 4 bases and J by 7 bases, with 13 bases left in between. Looked up from germline, CDR1 is SGHDN and CDR2 is FVKESK.

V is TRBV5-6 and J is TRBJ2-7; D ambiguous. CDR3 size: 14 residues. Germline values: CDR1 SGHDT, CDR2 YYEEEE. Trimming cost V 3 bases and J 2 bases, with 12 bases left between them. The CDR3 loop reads CASSSALITYEQYF. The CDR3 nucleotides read TGTGCCAGCAGCTCCGCACTGATTACCTACGAGCAGTACTTC.

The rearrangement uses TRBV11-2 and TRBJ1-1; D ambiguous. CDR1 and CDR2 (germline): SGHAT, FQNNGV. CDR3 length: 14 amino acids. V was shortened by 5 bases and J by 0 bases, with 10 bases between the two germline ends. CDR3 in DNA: TGTGCCAGCAGCGAAGGGCGGATGAACACTGAAGCTTTCTTT. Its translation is CASSEGRMNTEAFF. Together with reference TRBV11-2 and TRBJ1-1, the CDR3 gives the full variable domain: EAGVAQSPRYKIIEKRQSVAFWCNPISGHATLYWYQQILGQGPKLLIQFQNNGVVDDSQLPKDRFSAERLKGVDSTLKIQPAKLEDSAVYLCASSEGRMNTEAFFGQGTRLTVV.

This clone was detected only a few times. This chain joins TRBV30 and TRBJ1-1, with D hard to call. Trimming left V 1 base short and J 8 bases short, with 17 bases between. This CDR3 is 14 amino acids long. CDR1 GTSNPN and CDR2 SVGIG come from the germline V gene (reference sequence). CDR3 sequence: CAWSASGEVNEAFF. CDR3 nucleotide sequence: TGTGCCTGGAGTGCCTCTGGGGAGGTTAACGAAGCTTTCTTT.

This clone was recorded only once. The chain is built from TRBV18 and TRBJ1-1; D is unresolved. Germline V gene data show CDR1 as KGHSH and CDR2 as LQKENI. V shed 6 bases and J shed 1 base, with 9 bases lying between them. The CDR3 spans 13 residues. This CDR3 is CASSTTGNTEAFF. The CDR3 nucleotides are TGTGCCAGCTCTACGACTGGGAACACTGAAGCTTTCTTT.

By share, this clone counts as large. CDR3 nucleotides: TGTGCCAGCAGTTCACTAGCGGGGGTCTCCACCGGGGAGCTGTTTTTT. Protein: CASSSLAGVSTGELFF. The chain carries TRBV27 and TRBJ2-2; 11 positions agree with TRBD2. Germline V gene lookup returns CDR1 MNHEY and CDR2 SMNVEV (reference sequence). The junction had 5 bases not matched to a gene; V was cut back by 4 bases and J by 4 bases. CDR3 length equals 16 residues.

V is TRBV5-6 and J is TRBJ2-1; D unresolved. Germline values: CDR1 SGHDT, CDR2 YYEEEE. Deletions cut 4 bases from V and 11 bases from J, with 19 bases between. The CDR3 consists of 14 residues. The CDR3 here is CASSLFFVSIKQFF. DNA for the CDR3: TGTGCCAGCAGCCTCTTTTTCGTTAGCATCAAGCAGTTCTTC. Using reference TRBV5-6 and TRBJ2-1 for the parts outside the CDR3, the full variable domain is DAGVTQSPTHLIKTRGQQVTLRCSPKSGHDTVSWYQQALGQGPQFIFQYYEEEERQRGNFPDRFSGHQFPNYSSELNVNALLLGDSALYLCASSLFFVSIKQFFGPGTRLTVL.

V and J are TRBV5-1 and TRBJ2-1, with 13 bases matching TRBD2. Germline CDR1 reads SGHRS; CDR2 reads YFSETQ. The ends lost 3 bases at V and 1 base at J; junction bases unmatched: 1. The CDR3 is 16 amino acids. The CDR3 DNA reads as TGCGCCAGCAGCTGGACTAGCGGGGGATCCTACAATGAGCAGTTCTTC. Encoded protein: CASSWTSGGSYNEQFF. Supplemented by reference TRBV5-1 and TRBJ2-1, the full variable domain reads KAGVTQTPRYLIKTRGQQVTLSCSPISGHRSVSWYQQTPGQGLQFLFEYFSETQRNKGNFPGRFSGRQFSNSRSEMNVSTLELGDSALYLCASSWTSGGSYNEQFFGPGTRLTVL.